The next 21 T cell receptor beta chains were all read from a single sample in a study of CXCR3-negative and CXCR3-positive naive CD8 T cells. General study points: TRB CDR3s of CXCR3-positive naive cells were more hydrophobic than those of CXCR3-negative naive cells.

No cognate antigen is known for these TCRs. It was by 5' RACE with UMI labels that the TRB cDNA libraries were prepared. TCRdb re-called the 5' RACE reads, yielding one record per CDR3 amino acid sequence without DNA. Its listing shows 84,000 or so distinct CDR3 sequences. Sequencing was carried out using naive CXCR3+ CD8+ T cells from blood. The subset is: CD45RO-CCR7+CD27+CD95- naive CD8+ T cells expressing CXCR3 (TNR3+). The source of these receptors is a human donor in good health. Some clones in this sample may be carry-over from other donors' samples.

The chain couples TRBV25-1 to TRBJ2-3; TCRdb selects TRBD1, and the lack of DNA leaves this call unchecked. Germline CDR1 is MGHDK and CDR2 is SYGVNS. The CDR3 is made up of 13 amino acids. The CDR3 is CASSATPADTQYF.

The chain uses TRBV6-6 and TRBJ2-7; without DNA, the TCRdb call of TRBD1 cannot be checked. The CDR3 extends over 17 amino acids. Germline V CDR1 and CDR2: MNHNY, SVGAGI (reference sequence). CDR3 region: CASSYSIEGAGKDEQYF.

The chain is built from TRBV21-1 and TRBJ2-1; TCRdb gives TRBD1 as the D gene, but with no DNA this cannot be confirmed. TRBV21-1 is a known pseudogene. The CDR3 consists of 15 residues. The CDR3: CASSKPGQGLSEQFF.

V is TRBV12-3 or TRBV12-4 and J is TRBJ2-1; TCRdb selects TRBD1, and the lack of DNA leaves this call unchecked. The CDR3 has 15 residues. CDR3 amino acids: CASRRLQGPFDEQFF.

The CDR3 reads CASSDPGQGVYEQYF. V is TRBV25-1 and J is TRBJ2-7; TCRdb outputs TRBD1, but without DNA this stays unchecked. This CDR3 has 15 amino acids. Germline loops: CDR1 MGHDK, CDR2 SYGVNS.

The V and J genes are TRBV28 and TRBJ2-1. The CDR3 loop spans 12 amino acids. Germline CDR1 reads MDHEN; CDR2 reads SYDVKM. CDR3 in amino acids: CASTLNVNEQFF.

The CDR3 loop is CATSSRDRPNYGYTF. The chain couples TRBV15 to TRBJ1-2; TCRdb calls TRBD1, which cannot be checked without DNA. CDR1 is LNHNV, CDR2 YYDKDF, per germline (reference sequence). This CDR3 is 15 amino acids long.

The chain is built from TRBV6-5 and TRBJ2-1; TCRdb reports TRBD2, a call that lacks DNA to check it against. Germline V gives CDR1 MNHEY, CDR2 SVGAGI. The CDR3 has 16 residues. CDR3 sequence: CASSYGAGALYNEQFF.

This chain links TRBV3-1 with TRBJ2-3; as DNA is missing, the TRBD2 call by TCRdb cannot be tested. This CDR3 spans 16 amino acids. Germline values: CDR1 LGHDT, CDR2 YNNKEL (reference sequence). The CDR3 loop reads CASSPRVAGGEDTQYF.

J is TRBJ2-5 and V is TRBV6-6; TCRdb's assignment of TRBD1 cannot be checked, as there is no DNA. The CDR3 is 16 amino acids. Germline values: CDR1 MNHNY, CDR2 SVGAGI (reference sequence). The CDR3: CASSYGAGEGWETQYF.

The chain uses TRBV3-1 and TRBJ2-3; TCRdb lists TRBD1, though no DNA is available to test this call. From germline, CDR1 is LGHDT and CDR2 YNNKEL (reference sequence). This CDR3 spans 15 amino acids. CDR3 loop: CASSQGTWDADTQYF.

The V and J genes are TRBV19 and TRBJ1-1. This CDR3 comprises 12 residues. Germline CDR1 reads LNHDA; CDR2 reads SQIVND (reference sequence). CDR3: CASSVGSTEAFF.

The rearrangement uses TRBV20-1 and TRBJ1-6. Germline loops: CDR1 DFQATT, CDR2 SNEGSKA (reference sequence). This CDR3 contains 11 residues. The CDR3 protein is CSARSSPLLHF.

The V call is TRBV9, the J call TRBJ2-1. Germline loops: CDR1 SGDLS, CDR2 YYNGEE. This CDR3 has 11 residues. CDR3 region: CASGHDNEQFF.

The chain recombines TRBV7-9 with TRBJ2-7. In germline, CDR1 is SEHNR, CDR2 FQNEAQ (reference sequence). The CDR3 is made up of 13 amino acids. The CDR3: CASSSGGFYEQYF.

The chain employs TRBV14 and TRBJ2-1; TCRdb gives TRBD2 as the D gene, but with no DNA this cannot be confirmed. Germline CDR1 SGHDN, CDR2 FVKESK. This CDR3 contains 15 residues. CDR3 in amino acids: CASSQGYGTHNEQFF.

The chain combines TRBV5-1 with TRBJ1-6; TCRdb names TRBD1, which stays unverified in the absence of DNA. CDR1 is SGHRS and CDR2 is YFSETQ in the germline V gene. CDR3 length equals 14 residues. CDR3 sequence reads: CASSLKTDSSPLHF.

The rearrangement links TRBV19 to TRBJ1-1; checking the TCRdb D call of TRBD1 is not possible without DNA. The germline gives CDR1 LNHDA, CDR2 SQIVND (reference sequence). This CDR3 contains 12 residues. This chain's CDR3 is CASSSRGLEAFF.

This rearrangement joins TRBV12-3 or TRBV12-4 to TRBJ2-5; TCRdb indicates TRBD1, and absent DNA this call remains unverified. This CDR3 is built from 14 residues. CDR3 sequence reads: CASNHRGRRETQYF.

The chain joins TRBV12-3 or TRBV12-4 to TRBJ1-2. This CDR3 is 14 amino acids long. Here the CDR3 reads CASSLGVIRNGYTF.

The chain has TRBV4-1 and TRBJ1-4; TCRdb designates TRBD1, a call that cannot be tested without DNA. Germline-derived CDR1 and CDR2 are MGHRA and YSYEKL. The CDR3 has 15 amino acids. CDR3 residues: CASSQDSQDNEKLFF.